This T cell receptor beta chain was sequenced during a study of blood T cell repertoires in COVID-19. The overall study: COVID-19 samples, acute and convalescent, were from the United States, Italy and Spain. Sample material is recorded as cDNA or gDNA derived from T cells, B-cell-depleted T cells, or PBMCs.

Germline CDR1 KGHSH, CDR2 LQKENI. The CDR3 totals 14 residues. Unmatched junction bases numbered 4, after V lost 2 bases and J lost 5 bases. Authors' methods: Amplification with reference gene primers provided the estimates of nucleated cell counts. Method: immunoSEQ multiplex PCR; TCRdb's copy keeps in-frame clones and lacks some. The V and J calls and clone size are taken from that table; D and trimming were inferred from the DNA. This sample has approximately 140,000 clones, with about 80% found just once. The sample consisted of peripheral blood. V usage is TRBV18 and J usage is TRBJ2-3, with 7 positions matching TRBD1. The sequence came from a man in his 70s with acute or convalescent COVID-19. Written as DNA, the CDR3 is TGTGCCAGCTCACCATCAGGGGGTAAAGATACGCAGTATTTT. This encodes CASSPSGGKDTQYF. The whole variable domain, filled in from reference TRBV18 and TRBJ2-3, reads NAGVMQNPRHLVRRRGQEARLRCSPMKGHSHVYWYRQLPEEGLKFMVYLQKENIIDESGMPKERFSAEFPKEGPSILRIQQVVRGDSAAYFCASSPSGGKDTQYFGPGTRLTVL.